The TCR beta chain under discussion was sequenced for a study of cytomegalovirus exposure and HLA in healthy donors. The study's findings and limits: Of the V segments, some could not be distinguished, including TRBV6-2 and TRBV6-3, and were excluded. Later work associated roughly 17,000 TCR beta sequences with HLA alleles at 0.05 false discovery rate. Within an earlier analysis, most TCR beta V segments proved productive either about 90% or about 30% of the time. The study found most TCR sequences rare, yet found some public TCRs in many donors.

With regard to this clone: The target antigen is unknown.

PCR used 60 Vbeta primers and 13 Jbeta primers. TCRdb's copy holds only in-frame clones and misses some; the assay was immunoSEQ multiplex PCR. The sample comprises 150,000 to 200,000 clones, around 75% of which are singletons, and 4% to 5% rests with the top ten. V lost 1 base, J lost 5 bases, and 1 base stayed unmatched. Per germline, CDR1 MGHDK and CDR2 SYGVNS. The CDR3 has 16 amino acids. The chain uses TRBV25-1 and TRBJ2-5, with 16 bases matching TRBD2. Sequences were obtained from PBMCs. The receptor was isolated from a man younger than 35 in good health and CMV-seropositive. CDR3 sequence: CASSESGLAGGETQYF. In DNA form, the CDR3 reads TGTGCCAGCAGTGAATCGGGACTAGCGGGGGGGGAGACCCAGTACTTC.